The clone carrying this T cell receptor (beta chain) showed up just a few times. The target antigen is unknown. The gene names here belong to mouse. The sequenced fragment ends 4 residues before the CDR3 boundary, so the rest is inferred from the germline J gene. cDNA prepared by RNA extraction and subsequent reverse transcription served as the template for sequencing. TCRdb's copy holds only in-frame clones and misses some; the assay was immunoSEQ multiplex PCR. This table holds around 100,000 clones with no singletons; the top ten claim around a fifth. This entry is derived from a study of CD8+ T cells in alopecia areata. About the research overall: Grafting placed skin from roughly 6-12-month-old C3H/HeJ donors with spontaneous alopecia onto approximately 6-11-week-old female C3H/HeJ mice.

The study, taken as a whole, reports: Normal skin's resident alphabeta T cells are sequenced alongside lesional scalp T cells.

The CDR3 has 15 residues. Germline V gene sequence: CDR1 LGHNA, CDR2 YNLKQL (reference sequence). V was clipped by 0 bases and J by 1 base, with 7 bases between them. The J gene is TRBJ2-1, the V gene TRBV5, with a tentative D call TRBD1 (6 bases). Sequencing was carried out using lesional skin. This clonotype was obtained from a C3H/HeJ mouse with alopecia areata. This mouse strain has H2-k as its MHC haplotype. The CDR3 reads CASSQDGTNYAEQFF. The DNA read from the CDR3 is TGTGCCAGCAGCCAAGATGGGACAAACTATGCT.